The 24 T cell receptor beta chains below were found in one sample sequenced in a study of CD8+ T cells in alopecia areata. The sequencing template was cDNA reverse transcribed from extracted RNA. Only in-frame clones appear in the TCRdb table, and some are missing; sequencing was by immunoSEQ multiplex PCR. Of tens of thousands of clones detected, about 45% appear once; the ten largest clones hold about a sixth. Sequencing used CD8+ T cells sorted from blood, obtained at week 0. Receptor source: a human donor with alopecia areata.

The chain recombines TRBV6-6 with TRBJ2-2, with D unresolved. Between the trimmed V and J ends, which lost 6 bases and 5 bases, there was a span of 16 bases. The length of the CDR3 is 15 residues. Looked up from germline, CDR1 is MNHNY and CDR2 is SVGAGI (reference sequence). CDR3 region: CASRSGPWGTGELFF. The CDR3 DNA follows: TGTGCCAGCAGATCCGGACCCTGGGGTACCGGGGAGCTGTTTTTT.

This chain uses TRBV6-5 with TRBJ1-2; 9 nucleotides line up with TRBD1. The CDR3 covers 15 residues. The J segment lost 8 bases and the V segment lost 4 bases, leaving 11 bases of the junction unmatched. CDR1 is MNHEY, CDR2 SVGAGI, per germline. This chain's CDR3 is CASSSSGTGRTGYTF. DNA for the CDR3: TGTGCCAGCAGTTCATCCGGGACAGGGCGGACGGGCTACACCTTC.

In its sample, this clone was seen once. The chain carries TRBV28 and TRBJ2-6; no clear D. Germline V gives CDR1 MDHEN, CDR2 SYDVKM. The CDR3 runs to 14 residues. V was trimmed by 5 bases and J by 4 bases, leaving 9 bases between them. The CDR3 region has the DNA TGTGCCAGCAGTCCGAAAACAGGGGCCAACGTCCTGACTTTC. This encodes CASSPKTGANVLTF.

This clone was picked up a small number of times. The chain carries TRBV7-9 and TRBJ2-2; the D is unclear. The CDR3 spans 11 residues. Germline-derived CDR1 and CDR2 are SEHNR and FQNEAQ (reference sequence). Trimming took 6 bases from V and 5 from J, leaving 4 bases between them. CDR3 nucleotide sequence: TGTGCCAGCAGAGGAACCGGGGAGCTGTTTTTT. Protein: CASRGTGELFF.

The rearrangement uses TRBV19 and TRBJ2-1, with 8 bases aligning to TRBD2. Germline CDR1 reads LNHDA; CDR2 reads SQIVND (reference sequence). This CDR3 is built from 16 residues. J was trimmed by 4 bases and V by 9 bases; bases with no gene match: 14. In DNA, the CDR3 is TGTGCCAGCCAAGAGTCCCGGACTAGCTCGTACAATGAGCAGTTCTTC. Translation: CASQESRTSSYNEQFF.

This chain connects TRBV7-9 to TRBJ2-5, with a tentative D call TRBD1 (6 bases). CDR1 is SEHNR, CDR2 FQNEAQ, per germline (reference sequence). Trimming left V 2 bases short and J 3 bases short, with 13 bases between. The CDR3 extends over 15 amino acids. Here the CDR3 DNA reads TGTGCCAGCAGCTTAACTTCAGGGGACGAAGAGACCCAGTACTTC. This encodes CASSLTSGDEETQYF.

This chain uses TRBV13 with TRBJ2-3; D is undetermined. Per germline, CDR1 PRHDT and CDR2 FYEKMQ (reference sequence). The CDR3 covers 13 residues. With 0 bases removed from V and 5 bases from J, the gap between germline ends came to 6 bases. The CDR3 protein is CASSLGLGDTQYF. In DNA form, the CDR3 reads TGTGCCAGCAGCTTAGGCCTGGGAGATACGCAGTATTTT.

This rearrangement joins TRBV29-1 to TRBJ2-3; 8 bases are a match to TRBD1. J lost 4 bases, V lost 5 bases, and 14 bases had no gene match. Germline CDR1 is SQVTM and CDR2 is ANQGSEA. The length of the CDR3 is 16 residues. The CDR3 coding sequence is TGCAGCGTTCCTGATCCGGCCGGACAGGGACCAGATACGCAGTATTTT. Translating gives CSVPDPAGQGPDTQYF.

CDR3 amino acids: CASSLAWTSGTDNEQFF. In nucleotides, the CDR3 is TGTGCCAGCAGCTTGGCCTGGACTAGCGGGACAGACAATGAGCAGTTCTTC. The chain is built from TRBV5-4 and TRBJ2-1, with 12 bases matching TRBD2. The J segment lost 5 bases and the V segment lost 0 bases, leaving 6 bases of the junction unmatched. CDR3 size: 17 residues. CDR1 and CDR2 (germline): SGHNT, YYREEE (reference sequence).

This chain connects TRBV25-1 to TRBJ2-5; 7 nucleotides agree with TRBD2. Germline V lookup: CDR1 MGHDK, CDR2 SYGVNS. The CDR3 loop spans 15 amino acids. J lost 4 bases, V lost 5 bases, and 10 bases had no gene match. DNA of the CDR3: TGTGCCAGCAGTCCTCCCCTAGCGGCGGGAGAGACCCAGTACTTC. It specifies CASSPPLAAGETQYF.

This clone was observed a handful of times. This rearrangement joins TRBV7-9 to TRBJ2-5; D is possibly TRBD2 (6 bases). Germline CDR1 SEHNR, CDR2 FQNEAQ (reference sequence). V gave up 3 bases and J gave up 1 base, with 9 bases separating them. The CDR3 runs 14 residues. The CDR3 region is CASSFVAAQETQYF. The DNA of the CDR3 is TGTGCCAGCAGCTTTGTAGCGGCCCAAGAGACCCAGTACTTC.

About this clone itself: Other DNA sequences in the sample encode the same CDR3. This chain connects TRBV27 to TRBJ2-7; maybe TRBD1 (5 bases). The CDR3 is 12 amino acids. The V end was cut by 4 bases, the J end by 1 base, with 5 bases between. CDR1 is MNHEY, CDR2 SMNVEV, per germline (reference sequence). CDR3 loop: CASSSGSYEQYF. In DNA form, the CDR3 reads TGTGCCAGCAGTTCAGGGTCCTACGAGCAGTACTTC.

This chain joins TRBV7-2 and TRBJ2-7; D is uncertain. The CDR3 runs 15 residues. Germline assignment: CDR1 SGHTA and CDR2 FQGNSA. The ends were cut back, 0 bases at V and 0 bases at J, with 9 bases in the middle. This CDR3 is CASSLAVLSSYEQYF. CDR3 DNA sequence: TGTGCCAGCAGCTTAGCGGTCCTGAGCTCCTACGAGCAGTACTTC.

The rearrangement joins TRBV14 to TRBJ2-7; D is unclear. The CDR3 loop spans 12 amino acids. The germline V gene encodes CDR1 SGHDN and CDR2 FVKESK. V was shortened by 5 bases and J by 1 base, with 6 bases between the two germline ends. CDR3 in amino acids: CASSEVSYEQYF. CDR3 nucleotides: TGTGCCAGCAGCGAGGTATCCTACGAGCAGTACTTC.

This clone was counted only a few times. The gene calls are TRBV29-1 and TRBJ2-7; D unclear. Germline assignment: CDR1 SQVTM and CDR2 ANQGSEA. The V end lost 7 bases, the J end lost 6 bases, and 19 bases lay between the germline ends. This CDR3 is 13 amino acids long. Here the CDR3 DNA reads TGCAGCGGAACCGACCCCTCTCCCGGCGAGCAGTACTTC. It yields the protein CSGTDPSPGEQYF.

The CDR3 DNA sequence: TGTGCCAGCAGCTGGAGGGGCAGGGGGCCAGATACGCAGTATTTT. Encoded protein: CASSWRGRGPDTQYF. The chain has TRBV7-3 and TRBJ2-3; 8 bases line up with TRBD1. The CDR3 contains 15 residues. The germline gives CDR1 SGHTA, CDR2 FQGTGA. V shed 4 bases and J 4 bases; nucleotides not matched to a gene: 7.

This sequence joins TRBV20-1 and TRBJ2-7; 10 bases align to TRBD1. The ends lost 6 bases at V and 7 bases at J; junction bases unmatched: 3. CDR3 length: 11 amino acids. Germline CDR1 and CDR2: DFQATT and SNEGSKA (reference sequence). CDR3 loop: CSAVGQGEQYF. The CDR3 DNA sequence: TGCAGTGCGGTGGGACAGGGGGAGCAGTACTTC.

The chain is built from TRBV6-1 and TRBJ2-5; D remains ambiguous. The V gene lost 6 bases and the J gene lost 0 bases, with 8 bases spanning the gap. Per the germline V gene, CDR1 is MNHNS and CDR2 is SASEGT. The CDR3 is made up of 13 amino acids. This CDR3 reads CASSPSYQETQYF. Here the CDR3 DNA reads TGTGCCAGCAGCCCCTCGTACCAAGAGACCCAGTACTTC.

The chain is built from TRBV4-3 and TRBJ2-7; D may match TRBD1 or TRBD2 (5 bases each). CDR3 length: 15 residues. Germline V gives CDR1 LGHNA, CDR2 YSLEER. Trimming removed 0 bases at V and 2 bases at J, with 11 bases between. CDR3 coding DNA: TGCGCCAGCAGCCAAGAGGGAGAGGGGACCTACGAGCAGTACTTC. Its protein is CASSQEGEGTYEQYF.

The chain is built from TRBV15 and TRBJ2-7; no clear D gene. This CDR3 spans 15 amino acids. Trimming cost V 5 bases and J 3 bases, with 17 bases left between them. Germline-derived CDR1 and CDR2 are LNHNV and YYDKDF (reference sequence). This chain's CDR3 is CATSQQRLLSYEQYF. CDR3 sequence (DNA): TGTGCCACCAGCCAACAAAGACTTTTAAGCTACGAGCAGTACTTC. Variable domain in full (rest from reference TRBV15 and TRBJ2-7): DAMVIQNPRYQVTQFGKPVTLSCSQTLNHNVMYWYQQKSSQAPKLLFHYYDKDFNNEADTPDNFQSRRPNTSFCFLDIRSPGLGDTAMYLCATSQQRLLSYEQYFGPGTRLTVT.

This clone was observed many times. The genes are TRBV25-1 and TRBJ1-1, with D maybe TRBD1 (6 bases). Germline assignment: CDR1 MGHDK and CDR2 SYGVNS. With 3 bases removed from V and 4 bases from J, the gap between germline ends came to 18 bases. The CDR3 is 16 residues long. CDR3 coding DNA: TGTGCCAGCAGTGATGGCCGGGGGCGCGGGGCCACTGAAGCTTTCTTT. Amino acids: CASSDGRGRGATEAFF.

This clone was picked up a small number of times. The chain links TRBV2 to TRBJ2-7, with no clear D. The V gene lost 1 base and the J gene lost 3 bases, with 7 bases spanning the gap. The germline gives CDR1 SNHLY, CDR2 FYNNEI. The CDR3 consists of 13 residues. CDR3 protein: CASSEVTDYEQYF. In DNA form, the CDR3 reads TGTGCCAGCAGTGAAGTTACGGACTACGAGCAGTACTTC. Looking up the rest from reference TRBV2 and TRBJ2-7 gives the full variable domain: EPEVTQTPSHQVTQMGQEVILRCVPISNHLYFYWYRQILGQKVEFLVSFYNNEISEKSEIFDDQFSVERPDGSNFTLKIRSTKLEDSAMYFCASSEVTDYEQYFGPGTRLTVT.

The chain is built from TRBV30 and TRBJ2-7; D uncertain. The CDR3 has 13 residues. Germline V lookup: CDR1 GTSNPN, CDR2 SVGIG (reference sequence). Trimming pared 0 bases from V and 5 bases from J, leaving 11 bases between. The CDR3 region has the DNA TGTGCCTGGAGTGTTCTTCCCTTAAACGAGCAGTACTTC. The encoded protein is CAWSVLPLNEQYF. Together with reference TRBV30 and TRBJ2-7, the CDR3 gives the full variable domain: SQTIHQWPATLVQPVGSPLSLECTVEGTSNPNLYWYRQAAGRGLQLLFYSVGIGQISSEVPQNLSASRPQDRQFILSSKKLLLSDSGFYLCAWSVLPLNEQYFGPGTRLTVT.

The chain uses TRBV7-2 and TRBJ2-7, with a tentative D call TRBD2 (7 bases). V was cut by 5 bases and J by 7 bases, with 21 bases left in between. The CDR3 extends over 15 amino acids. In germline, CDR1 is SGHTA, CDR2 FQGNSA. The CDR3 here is CASSETGGLSGEQYF. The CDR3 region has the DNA TGTGCCAGCAGCGAGACCGGGGGGCTCTCGGGAGAGCAGTACTTC.